The clone carrying this T cell receptor beta chain was recorded a few times. As yet, its antigen is unknown. Each TCR beta library was made by quantitative 5'-RACE that incorporated molecular barcodes. One entry per CDR3 protein, called by TCRdb with MiXCR from the 5' RACE reads. The sample holds around 320,000 distinct CDR3 sequences, less than 25% seen once. The data originate from a study of CD8 T cells in ankylosing spondylitis. Study observations and caveats: In ankylosing spondylitis patients, matched synovial fluid reportedly showed significant enrichment of disease-linked clones. Characteristic, it appeared, of ankylosing spondylitis blood was a TCR beta motif of roughly 8 highly homologous variants.

CDR3 size: 16 residues. V gave up 0 bases and J gave up 0 bases, with 6 bases separating them. The germline V gene has CDR1 WNHNN and CDR2 SYGVQD (reference sequence). The J gene is TRBJ2-6, the V gene TRBV10-1; no firm D call. What was sequenced was blood, either unsorted or a sorted T cell fraction (not recorded which). The source of this sequence is a female donor with ankylosing spondylitis or in good health (not recorded which). As DNA, the CDR3 is TGCGCCAGCAGTGAGTCAATGGGCTCTGGGGCCAACGTCCTGACTTTC. Translated, it gives CASSESMGSGANVLTF.